The 32 T cell receptor beta chains below all came from one sample that was sequenced in a study of T cells in narcolepsy (dated by TCRdb to the late 2010s). The library was produced with the immunoSEQ multiplex PCR assay. The clones in this table, taken by TCRdb from immuneACCESS, are in-frame only. Not every clone is retained; where verified, under half of the shortfall comes from an unresolved V gene, and the cause of the rest is unknown. The sample table shows 25,000 to 35,000 clones, and about 90% are seen once. The ten top clones hold roughly 1.2% of the sample. Sequencing input: CD45RA- memory CD4+ T cells from PBMCs. Interpreted using the paper, the cell subset or site label stands for: memory T cells sorted ex vivo from peripheral blood. These receptors were collected from a human donor with narcolepsy.

This rearrangement joins TRBV9 to TRBJ2-5; 7 nucleotides line up with TRBD2. The CDR3 extends over 14 amino acids. Germline V gene sequence: CDR1 SGDLS, CDR2 YYNGEE. The ends lost 4 bases at V and 9 bases at J; junction bases unmatched: 12. The CDR3 sequence is CASSSSGSAGAQYF. CDR3 sequence (DNA): TGTGCCAGCAGCTCCTCGGGGTCGGCGGGAGCCCAGTACTTC. Variable domain in full (rest from reference TRBV9 and TRBJ2-5): DSGVTQTPKHLITATGQRVTLRCSPRSGDLSVYWYQQSLDQGLQFLIQYYNGEERAKGNILERFSAQQFPDLHSELNLSSLELGDSALYFCASSSSGSAGAQYFGPGTRLLVL.

The rearrangement links TRBV7-9 to TRBJ2-3; 11 bases map to TRBD1. CDR3 size: 15 residues. J lost 8 bases, V lost 5 bases, and 9 bases had no gene match. In germline, CDR1 is SEHNR, CDR2 FQNEAQ (reference sequence). This chain's CDR3 is CASSPLDRGRFTQYF. CDR3 DNA sequence: TGTGCCAGCAGCCCCCTGGACAGGGGGCGCTTTACGCAGTATTTT.

The chain uses TRBV29-1 and TRBJ2-7, with D unclear. Per the germline V gene, CDR1 is SQVTM and CDR2 is ANQGSEA. V was clipped by 7 bases and J by 7 bases, with 20 bases between them. The CDR3 sequence is 13 residues long. The CDR3 nucleotides read TGCAGCGCCGGCCTTATTTTAGGCTTGGAGCAGTACTTC. Its protein product is CSAGLILGLEQYF.

The chain carries TRBV4-2 and TRBJ1-5; maybe TRBD1 (6 bases). V dropped 0 bases and J dropped 5 bases, with 11 bases sitting between them. Germline V gene lookup returns CDR1 LGHNA and CDR2 YNFKEQ. There are 15 residues in the CDR3. The CDR3 DNA reads as TGTGCCAGCAGCCAAGATTGGGGGCTGGATCAGCCCCAGCATTTT. Translating it yields CASSQDWGLDQPQHF.

The chain uses TRBV19 and TRBJ2-3; 9 nucleotides line up with TRBD2. This CDR3 comprises 13 residues. Germline values: CDR1 LNHDA, CDR2 SQIVND (reference sequence). Trimming at V came to 5 bases and at J to 5 bases, leaving 2 bases not matched to a gene. The CDR3: CASSGGRVDTQYF. Here the CDR3 DNA reads TGTGCCAGTAGTGGCGGGAGGGTAGATACGCAGTATTTT.

This clone was found once. The chain employs TRBV30 and TRBJ1-2, with D possibly matching TRBD1 (6 bases). V lost 2 bases and J 2 bases, leaving 6 bases between the germline ends. This CDR3 has 12 amino acids. The germline gives CDR1 GTSNPN, CDR2 SVGIG (reference sequence). DNA of the CDR3: TGTGCCTGGAGTACAGGGAACTATGGCTACACCTTC. Its translation is CAWSTGNYGYTF.

This chain joins TRBV6-5 and TRBJ2-7; TRBD1 agrees at 7 bases. This CDR3 has 15 amino acids. Per the germline V gene, CDR1 is MNHEY and CDR2 is SVGAGI. With 4 bases clipped from V and 3 bases from J, the junction kept 9 bases outside the gene matches. CDR3 loop: CASSLGTAQDYEQYF. DNA for the CDR3: TGTGCCAGCAGTTTGGGGACAGCCCAAGACTACGAGCAGTACTTC.

The chain uses TRBV30 and TRBJ1-5, with D uncertain. This CDR3 is built from 12 residues. Trimming stripped 2 bases from V and 11 bases from J, with 13 bases between. CDR1 and CDR2 (germline): GTSNPN, SVGIG (reference sequence). CDR3 sequence: CAWSTSLVAQHF. As DNA, the CDR3 is TGTGCCTGGAGTACCAGTCTGGTTGCCCAGCATTTT.

V is TRBV7-3 and J is TRBJ2-3; D uncertain. The V end lost 0 bases, the J end lost 5 bases, and 6 bases lay between the germline ends. Germline assignment: CDR1 SGHTA and CDR2 FQGTGA. The CDR3 consists of 13 residues. Written as DNA, the CDR3 is TGTGCCAGCAGCTTAACGATGGGAGATACGCAGTATTTT. As protein: CASSLTMGDTQYF.

This rearrangement joins TRBV9 to TRBJ2-3; TRBD1 might be the D (6 bases). Germline V gene lookup returns CDR1 SGDLS and CDR2 YYNGEE. This CDR3 has 14 residues. V dropped 4 bases and J dropped 6 bases, with 15 bases sitting between them. The CDR3 DNA reads as TGTGCCAGCAGCTGGGACACACGCTTTGATACGCAGTATTTT. Residues: CASSWDTRFDTQYF.

CDR3 sequence (DNA): TGTGCCAGCAGTCCCGGATACCACACCGGGGAGCTGTTTTTT. Translating it yields CASSPGYHTGELFF. The chain joins TRBV28 to TRBJ2-2, with D unresolved. V lost 5 bases and J lost 3, with 10 bases in between. The CDR3 runs to 14 residues. The germline V gene encodes CDR1 MDHEN and CDR2 SYDVKM.

This sequence joins TRBV28 and TRBJ1-3, with TRBD1 matching over 10 bases. In germline, CDR1 is MDHEN, CDR2 SYDVKM. The CDR3 length is 16 residues. V lost 4 bases to trimming and J lost 4 bases; unmatched junction nucleotides: 7. Written as DNA, the CDR3 is TGTGCCAGCAGTTCCATCGGGACAGGGGCCGGAAACACCATATATTTT. Protein: CASSSIGTGAGNTIYF.

Concerning this clone itself: Compared with germline, one end of the junction differs, possibly owing to a read error. This chain uses TRBV6-9 with TRBJ2-7, with D maybe TRBD1 (6 bases). Per the germline V gene, CDR1 is MNHGY and CDR2 is SVAAGI. This CDR3 is 14 amino acids long. The CDR3 protein is CASSFTGSSSEQYF. The CDR3, as DNA: TGTGCCAGCAGTTTCACAGGGTCGTCCTCCGAGCAGTACTTC.

This clone was seen just once. The chain is built from TRBV10-3 and TRBJ1-3; TRBD1 might be the D (6 bases). This CDR3 region has 16 residues. Germline CDR1 ENHRY, CDR2 SYGVKD. With 0 bases removed from V and 3 bases from J, the gap between germline ends came to 12 bases. CDR3 protein: CAISESSGAYGNTIYF. The CDR3 DNA reads as TGTGCCATCAGTGAGTCATCAGGGGCCTATGGAAACACCATATATTTT.

In nucleotides, the CDR3 is TGTGCCAGCAGCTTAATCGCTTTCCCCGGGACTAGCGGGGTTCGGACCCAGTACTTC. Translated: CASSLIAFPGTSGVRTQYF. V is TRBV5-5 and J is TRBJ2-5; 13 bases agree with TRBD2. The germline V gene has CDR1 SGHKS and CDR2 YYEKEE (reference sequence). CDR3 size: 19 residues. J lost 7 bases, V lost 2 bases, and 17 bases had no gene match. Full variable domain (rest looked up from reference TRBV5-5 and TRBJ2-5): DAGVTQSPTHLIKTRGQQVTLRCSPISGHKSVSWYQQVLGQGPQFIFQYYEKEERGRGNFPDRFSARQFPNYSSELNVNALLLGDSALYLCASSLIAFPGTSGVRTQYFGPGTRLLVL.

The chain employs TRBV2 and TRBJ2-5, with D possibly TRBD1 on 6 matching bases. This CDR3 contains 14 residues. Per germline, CDR1 SNHLY and CDR2 FYNNEI. V lost 4 bases and J lost 5, with 14 bases in between. CDR3 sequence (DNA): TGTGCCAGCAGTGGGGGACAACTCCGGGAGACCCAGTACTTC. The encoded protein is CASSGGQLRETQYF.

This chain joins TRBV4-3 and TRBJ2-1; D gene ambiguous. The length of the CDR3 is 16 residues. The V end was cut by 1 base, the J end by 4 bases, with 14 bases between. The germline CDR1 and CDR2 sequences are LGHNA and YSLEER. This chain's CDR3 is CASSQVIRGPYNEQFF. The CDR3 DNA follows: TGCGCCAGCAGCCAAGTCATCCGCGGACCGTACAATGAGCAGTTCTTC.

The sample holds a few counts of this clone. V and J are TRBV2 and TRBJ2-2; possible D gene TRBD1, 6 bases. The germline CDR1 and CDR2 sequences are SNHLY and FYNNEI. Trimming took off 4 bases at V and 5 bases at J, with 11 bases between the two ends. The CDR3 has 14 amino acids. In nucleotides, the CDR3 is TGTGCCAGCAGTGTTCACAGGGCTACCGGGGAGCTGTTTTTT. It codes for CASSVHRATGELFF. Variable domain in full (rest from reference TRBV2 and TRBJ2-2): EPEVTQTPSHQVTQMGQEVILRCVPISNHLYFYWYRQILGQKVEFLVSFYNNEISEKSEIFDDQFSVERPDGSNFTLKIRSTKLEDSAMYFCASSVHRATGELFFGEGSRLTVL.

The chain uses TRBV28 and TRBJ2-2, with D perhaps TRBD2 (7 bases). This CDR3 is built from 15 residues. Trimming took off 6 bases at V and 4 bases at J, with 15 bases between the two ends. The germline V gene encodes CDR1 MDHEN and CDR2 SYDVKM. The CDR3 bases are TGTGCCAGCAGCAGACTAGCCAGGGGCACCGGGGAGCTGTTTTTT. It codes for CASSRLARGTGELFF.

The chain has TRBV5-1 and TRBJ2-5; possible D gene TRBD2, 5 bases. The V end lost 4 bases, the J end lost 0 bases, and 13 bases lay between the germline ends. The CDR3 runs 15 residues. Looked up from germline, CDR1 is SGHRS and CDR2 is YFSETQ. DNA for the CDR3: TGCGCCAGCAGCCCCCTCTCCGGGAACCAAGAGACCCAGTACTTC. Protein: CASSPLSGNQETQYF.

This clone came up a few times. The rearrangement uses TRBV13 and TRBJ1-1; maybe TRBD1 (6 bases). The CDR3 sequence is 14 residues long. V was clipped by 6 bases and J by 0 bases, with 11 bases between them. Germline CDR1 PRHDT, CDR2 FYEKMQ (reference sequence). This CDR3 reads CASRYGQLNTEAFF. In DNA, the CDR3 is TGTGCCAGCAGATATGGACAGCTGAACACTGAAGCTTTCTTT.

The chain is built from TRBV19 and TRBJ2-3, with D possibly TRBD1 on 5 matching bases. The V gene's germline CDR1 is LNHDA and CDR2 SQIVND (reference sequence). V lost 1 base, J lost 0 bases, and 8 bases lay in between. The CDR3 has 15 residues. The CDR3: CASSIAAGSTDTQYF. CDR3 nucleotide sequence: TGTGCCAGTAGTATAGCTGCAGGGAGCACAGATACGCAGTATTTT.

The chain recombines TRBV28 with TRBJ1-6, with D perhaps TRBD1 (6 bases). CDR3 length: 16 amino acids. Trimming cost V 2 bases and J 6 bases, with 14 bases left between them. Germline loops: CDR1 MDHEN, CDR2 SYDVKM. CDR3 coding DNA: TGTGCCAGCAGTTTACCGGCAGGGGCAATTAATTCACCCCTCCACTTT. Residues: CASSLPAGAINSPLHF. The variable domain in full, completed from reference TRBV28 and TRBJ1-6, reads DVKVTQSSRYLVKRTGEKVFLECVQDMDHENMFWYRQDPGLGLRLIYFSYDVKMKEKGDIPEGYSVSREKKERFSLILESASTNQTSMYLCASSLPAGAINSPLHFGNGTRLTVT.

This clone has a single count. V and J are TRBV2 and TRBJ1-1; D ambiguous. Germline CDR1 SNHLY, CDR2 FYNNEI. V was clipped by 2 bases and J by 4 bases, with 5 bases between them. The CDR3 contains 12 residues. CDR3 region: CASSEWTTEAFF. CDR3 nucleotides: TGTGCCAGCAGTGAATGGACCACTGAAGCTTTCTTT. Full variable domain (remainder filled in from reference TRBV2 and TRBJ1-1): EPEVTQTPSHQVTQMGQEVILRCVPISNHLYFYWYRQILGQKVEFLVSFYNNEISEKSEIFDDQFSVERPDGSNFTLKIRSTKLEDSAMYFCASSEWTTEAFFGQGTRLTVV.

CDR3 amino acids: CASCEGGAADTQYF. Here the CDR3 DNA reads TGTGCCAGTTGCGAAGGGGGGGCCGCAGATACGCAGTATTTT. The chain is built from TRBV5-8 and TRBJ2-3; D is perhaps TRBD2 (7 bases). Germline V gene data show CDR1 as SGHTS and CDR2 as YDEGEE. Trimming pared 8 bases from V and 4 bases from J, leaving 17 bases between. The CDR3 covers 14 residues.

The DNA of the CDR3 is TGTGCCAGCAGGGGGACAGGGAAGAATTCACCCCTCCACTTT. Translated: CASRGTGKNSPLHF. This chain links TRBV6-5 with TRBJ1-6; 9 bases map to TRBD1. V was clipped by 6 bases and J by 7 bases; unmatched bases: 4. This CDR3 is built from 14 residues. CDR1 MNHEY and CDR2 SVGAGI come from the germline V gene.

The chain couples TRBV29-1 to TRBJ1-1; 7 bases are a match to TRBD1. The germline V gene has CDR1 SQVTM and CDR2 ANQGSEA. The CDR3 spans 13 residues. With 6 bases clipped from V and 1 base from J, the junction kept 5 bases outside the gene matches. The CDR3 nucleotides read TGCAGCGTACAGGACAGGACGAACACTGAAGCTTTCTTT. Amino acids: CSVQDRTNTEAFF.

The chain recombines TRBV4-2 with TRBJ2-1; a weak D match, TRBD2 (7 bases). This CDR3 region has 15 residues. CDR1 is LGHNA, CDR2 YNFKEQ, per germline. V dropped 2 bases and J dropped 2 bases, with 10 bases sitting between them. The DNA of the CDR3 is TGTGCCAGCAGCCAAAGGGGGGGCACCTACAATGAGCAGTTCTTC. Translating it yields CASSQRGGTYNEQFF.

The CDR3 DNA sequence: TGCAGCGTCGGGGATAGCAATCAGCCCCAGCATTTT. It codes for CSVGDSNQPQHF. The chain uses TRBV29-1 and TRBJ1-5, with unresolved D. Looked up from germline, CDR1 is SQVTM and CDR2 is ANQGSEA. V was pared by 6 bases and J by 0 bases, with 6 bases between. The CDR3 length is 12 residues.

J is TRBJ2-1 and V is TRBV2; D is undetermined. V gave up 3 bases and J gave up 3 bases, with 3 bases separating them. Germline V gene lookup returns CDR1 SNHLY and CDR2 FYNNEI. This CDR3 is built from 12 residues. This CDR3 reads CASSDSYNEQFF. DNA for the CDR3: TGTGCCAGCAGTGATAGCTACAATGAGCAGTTCTTC.

The DNA of the CDR3 is TGTGCCAGCAGAAAAACGGGTGGTTGGTACTTC. Translating it yields CASRKTGGWYF. The chain employs TRBV11-2 and TRBJ2-7; no clear D gene. Per germline, CDR1 SGHAT and CDR2 FQNNGV. This CDR3 comprises 11 residues. The V end was cut by 6 bases, the J end by 12 bases, with 15 bases between.

The chain uses TRBV5-4 and TRBJ1-2; 7 bases align to TRBD1. Germline CDR1 and CDR2: SGHNT and YYREEE (reference sequence). V trimming: 3 bases; J trimming: 5 bases; junction bases outside the gene matches: 7. The CDR3 length is 14 residues. CDR3 sequence (DNA): TGTGCCAGCAGCTCCCAAGGGGGCTCTTATGGCTACACCTTC. This encodes CASSSQGGSYGYTF.